This T cell receptor beta chain was sequenced for a study of response to subunit inactivated influenza vaccine. The V gene lost 1 base and the J gene lost 5 bases, with 7 bases spanning the gap. CDR1 and CDR2 (germline): SGHVS, FQNEAQ. The CDR3 covers 13 residues. Study-wide results and limits: Few new T cells, the authors suggested, are recruited by each seasonal influenza vaccination.

TCRdb reanalysed the RT-PCR reads using MiXCR and keeps one entry per CDR3 protein. The profile covers around 580,000 distinct CDR3 sequences, with 12% to 15% appearing a single time and approximately 12% taken by the ten largest. This clonotype was counted between two and nine times. Its specificity is unknown. This sequence joins TRBV7-8 and TRBJ2-3; no clear D. The clonotype was recovered from a man in his fifties who received an inactivated influenza vaccine. This specimen was PBMCs from blood, taken about 13 days after vaccination. The CDR3 DNA sequence: TGTGCCAGCAGCTTAGGCGAGAAAGATACGCAGTATTTT. Amino acid sequence: CASSLGEKDTQYF.